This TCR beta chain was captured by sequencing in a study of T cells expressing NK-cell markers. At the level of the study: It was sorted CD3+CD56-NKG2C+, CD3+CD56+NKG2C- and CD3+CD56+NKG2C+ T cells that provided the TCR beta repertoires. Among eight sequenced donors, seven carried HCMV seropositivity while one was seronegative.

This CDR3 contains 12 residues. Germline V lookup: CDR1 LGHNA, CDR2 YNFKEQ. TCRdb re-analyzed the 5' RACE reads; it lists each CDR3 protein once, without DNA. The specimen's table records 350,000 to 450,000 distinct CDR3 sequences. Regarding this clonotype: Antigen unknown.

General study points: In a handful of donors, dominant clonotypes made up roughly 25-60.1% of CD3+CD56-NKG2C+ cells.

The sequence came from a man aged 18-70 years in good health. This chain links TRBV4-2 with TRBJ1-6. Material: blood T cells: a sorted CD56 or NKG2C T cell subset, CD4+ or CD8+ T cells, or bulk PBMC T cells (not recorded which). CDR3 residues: CASSPRGSPLHF.